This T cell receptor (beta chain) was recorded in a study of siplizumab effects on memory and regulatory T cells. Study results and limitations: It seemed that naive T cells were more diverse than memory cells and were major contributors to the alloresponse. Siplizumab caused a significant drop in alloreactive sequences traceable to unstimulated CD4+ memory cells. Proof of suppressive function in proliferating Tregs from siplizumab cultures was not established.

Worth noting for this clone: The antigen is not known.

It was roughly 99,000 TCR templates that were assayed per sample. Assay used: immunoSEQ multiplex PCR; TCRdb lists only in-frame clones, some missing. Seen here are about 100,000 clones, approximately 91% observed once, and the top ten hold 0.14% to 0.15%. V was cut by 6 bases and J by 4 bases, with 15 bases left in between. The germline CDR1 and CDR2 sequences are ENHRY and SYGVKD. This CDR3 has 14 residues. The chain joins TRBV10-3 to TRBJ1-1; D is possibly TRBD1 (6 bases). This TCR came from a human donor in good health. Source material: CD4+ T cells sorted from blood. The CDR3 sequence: CAISLQGYGTEAFF. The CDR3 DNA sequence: TGTGCCATCAGCCTACAGGGCTATGGCACTGAAGCTTTCTTT.